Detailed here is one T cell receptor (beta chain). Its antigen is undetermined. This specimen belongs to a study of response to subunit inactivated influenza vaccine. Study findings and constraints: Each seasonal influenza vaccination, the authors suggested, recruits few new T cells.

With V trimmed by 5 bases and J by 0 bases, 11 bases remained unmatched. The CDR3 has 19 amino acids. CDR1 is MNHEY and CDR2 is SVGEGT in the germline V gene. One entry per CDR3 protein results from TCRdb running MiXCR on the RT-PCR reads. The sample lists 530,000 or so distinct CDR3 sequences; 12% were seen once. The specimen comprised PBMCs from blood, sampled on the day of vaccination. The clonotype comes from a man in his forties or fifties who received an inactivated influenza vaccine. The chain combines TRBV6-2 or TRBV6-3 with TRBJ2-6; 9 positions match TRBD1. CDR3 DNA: TGTGCCAGCAGTCTACGCCCCGGGACAGGGTACTCTGGGGCCAACGTCCTGACTTTC. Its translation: CASSLRPGTGYSGANVLTF.